These T cell receptor beta chains were read from a single sample in a study of cytomegalovirus exposure and HLA in healthy donors. The assay was immunoSEQ multiplex PCR, and TCRdb's table has in-frame clones only and misses some. The sample shows around 300,000 clones, under 80% of them seen only once. Sequenced: PBMCs. These receptors were obtained from a female donor in good health and CMV-seronegative. CDR3s leave out the opening cysteine and the closing phenylalanine or tryptophan. Expanded clones get a size class; other rows say once, few or many, or leave the size out.

>TRBJ1-3|TRBV5-8|NA
ASSFRTGGTGNTIY
>NA|TRBV25-1|NA
ASSYDLGGDEQY
>TRBJ1-1|TRBV25-1|NA
ASSDQRSGGLAEAF
>TRBJ2-7|TRBV5-1|NA
ASSLATEYEQY
>TRBJ1-2|TRBV30|NA
AWSPGQPPDGYT
>TRBJ1-1|TRBV6-1|NA
ASSARVTEAF
>TRBJ1-1|TRBV29-1|NA
SVVGRQGGTEAF
>TRBJ2-3|TRBV7-7|few
ASSRTGTGADTQY
>TRBJ1-2|TRBV4-2|NA
ASSRGQGQGMRNGYT
>NA|TRBV5-1|NA
ASSSGGGGAYEQY
>TRBJ2-3|TRBV6-4|NA
ASSDTSGSDTQY
>TRBJ1-6|TRBV6-1|NA
ASRLRDNSPLH
>TRBJ2-5|TRBV7-2|NA
ASSLEAARPGSQY
>TRBJ1-1|TRBV28|once
ASSPPGGAPTEAF
>TRBJ2-3|TRBV5-1|NA
ASSFGGFGTDTQY
>TRBJ2-7|TRBV6-5|NA
ASSYFGGGHYEQY
>TRBJ2-3|TRBV27|NA
ASSLQFTGDTQY
>TRBJ2-7|TRBV28|NA
ASSPSTGVYEQY
>TRBJ1-3|TRBV27|few
ASSSRDGGNTIY
>TRBJ2-7|TRBV27|NA
ASSFSPGQGSSYEQY
>TRBJ1-2|TRBV27|NA
ASTQGQGGGYT
>TRBJ2-7|TRBV9|NA
ASSVGTSGRYEQY
>TRBJ1-5|TRBV19|NA
ASSIGAANQPQH